The clone carrying this TCR beta chain was counted between two and nine times. The antigen is undetermined. The CDR3 sequence is 14 residues long. The ends were cut back, 7 bases at V and 3 bases at J, with 16 bases in the middle. This sample is part of a study of early T cells in non-severe SARS-CoV-2 infection. General study results and limits: Private and CD4 specificities were missed by VDJdb matching, which favored anti-spike CD8 responses.

TCRdb re-called the 5' RACE reads through MiXCR, storing one row per CDR3 protein. The repertoire holds 52,000 or so distinct CDR3 sequences, with around 13% as singletons. This chain uses TRBV12-3 or TRBV12-4 with TRBJ2-7; TRBD1 might be the D (5 bases). This sequence originates from an adult who was a healthcare worker with PCR-confirmed SARS-CoV-2 infection or an uninfected control (not recorded which). The sequencing input was whole blood. The CDR3 region has the DNA TGTGCCAGCACCTTTCAGGGAATCGGCTACGAGCAGTACTTC. This gives the protein CASTFQGIGYEQYF.